This entry describes one T cell receptor beta chain. As yet, its antigen is unknown. It was patients with CD8+CD57+ cell expansion by flow cytometry who were chosen for sequencing. These data originate in a study of CD8+CD57+ T cells in acquired aplastic anemia. Study overall: Sorted CD4+ and CD8+ cell DNA averaged about 3.5 ug. Study-wide points: Patients were compared with controls for CD8+ Simpson's diversity, and no significant difference emerged. Patients had around 28 CD8+ CDR3 sequences in common with controls (the shared set).

Trimming removed 4 bases from V and 6 bases from J; junction bases left unmatched: 4. The CDR3 runs 14 residues. Germline CDR1 LNHDA, CDR2 SQIVND (reference sequence). Genomic DNA served as template for TCR beta VDJ and CDR3 profiling. MiXCR, applied by TCRdb to the reads, yields one record per CDR3 protein. The data hold about 40,000 distinct CDR3 sequences, with about 60% observed a single time. This sequence joins TRBV19 and TRBJ1-5, with 9 positions matching TRBD1. Material for sequencing was sorted CD4+, CD8+, or CD8+CD57+ T cells (not recorded which) from PBMCs. The TCR sequence derives from a human donor with aplastic anemia. This CDR3 reads CASSRTGVGQPQHF. CDR3 DNA: TGTGCCAGTAGTAGGACAGGGGTAGGTCAGCCCCAGCATTTT.